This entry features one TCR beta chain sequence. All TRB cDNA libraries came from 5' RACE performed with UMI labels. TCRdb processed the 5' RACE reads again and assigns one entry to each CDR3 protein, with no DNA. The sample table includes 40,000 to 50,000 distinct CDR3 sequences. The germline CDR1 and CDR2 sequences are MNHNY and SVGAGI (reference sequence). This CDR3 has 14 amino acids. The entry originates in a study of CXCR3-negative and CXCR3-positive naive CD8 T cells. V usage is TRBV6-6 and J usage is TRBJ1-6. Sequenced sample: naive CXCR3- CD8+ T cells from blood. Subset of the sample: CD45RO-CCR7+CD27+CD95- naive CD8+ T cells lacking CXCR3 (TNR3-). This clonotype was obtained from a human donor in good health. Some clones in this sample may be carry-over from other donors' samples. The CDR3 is CASSRSSYNSPLHF.